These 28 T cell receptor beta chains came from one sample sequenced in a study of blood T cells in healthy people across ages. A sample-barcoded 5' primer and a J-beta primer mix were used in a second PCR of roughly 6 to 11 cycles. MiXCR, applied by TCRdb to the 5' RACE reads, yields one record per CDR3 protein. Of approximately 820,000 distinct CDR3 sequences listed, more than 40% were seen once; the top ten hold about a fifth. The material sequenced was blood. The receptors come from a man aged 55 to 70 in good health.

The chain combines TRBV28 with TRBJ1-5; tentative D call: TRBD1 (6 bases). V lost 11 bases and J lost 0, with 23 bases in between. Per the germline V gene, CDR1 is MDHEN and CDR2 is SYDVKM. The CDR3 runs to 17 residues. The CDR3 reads CAAGVRGGTDSNQPQHF. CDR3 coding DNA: TGTGCCGCCGGGGTTAGGGGGGGCACGGATAGCAATCAGCCCCAGCATTTT.

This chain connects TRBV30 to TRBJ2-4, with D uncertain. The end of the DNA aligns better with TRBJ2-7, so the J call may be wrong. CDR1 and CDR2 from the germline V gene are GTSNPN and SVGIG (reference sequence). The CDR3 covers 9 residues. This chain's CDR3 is CAWKGEQYF. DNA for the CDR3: TGTGCCTGGAAGGGCGAGCAGTACTTC.

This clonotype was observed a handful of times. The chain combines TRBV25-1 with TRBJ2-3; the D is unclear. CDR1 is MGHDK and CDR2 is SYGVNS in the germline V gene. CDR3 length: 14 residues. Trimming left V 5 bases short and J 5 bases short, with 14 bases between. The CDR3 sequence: CASSTFAGVDTQYF. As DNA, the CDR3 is TGTGCCAGCAGTACCTTTGCAGGAGTAGATACGCAGTATTTT.

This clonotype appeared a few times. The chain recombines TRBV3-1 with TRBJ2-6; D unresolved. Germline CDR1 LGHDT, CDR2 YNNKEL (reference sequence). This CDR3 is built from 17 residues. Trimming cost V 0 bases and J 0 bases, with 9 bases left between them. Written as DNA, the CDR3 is TGTGCCAGCAGCCAAGAAGTGGGGATCTCTGGGGCCAACGTCCTGACTTTC. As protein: CASSQEVGISGANVLTF. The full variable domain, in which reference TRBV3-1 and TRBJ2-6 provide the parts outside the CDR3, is DTAVSQTPKYLVTQMGNDKSIKCEQNLGHDTMYWYKQDSKKFLKIMFSYNNKELIINETVPNRFSPKSPDKAHLNLHINSLELGDSAVYFCASSQEVGISGANVLTFGAGSRLTVL.

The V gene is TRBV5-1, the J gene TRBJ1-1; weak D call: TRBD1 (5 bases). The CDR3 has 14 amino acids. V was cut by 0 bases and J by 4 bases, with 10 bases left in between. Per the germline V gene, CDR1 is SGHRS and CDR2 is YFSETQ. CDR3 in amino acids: CASSLARGGTEAFF. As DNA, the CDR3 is TGCGCCAGCAGCTTGGCCCGGGGGGGCACTGAAGCTTTCTTT.

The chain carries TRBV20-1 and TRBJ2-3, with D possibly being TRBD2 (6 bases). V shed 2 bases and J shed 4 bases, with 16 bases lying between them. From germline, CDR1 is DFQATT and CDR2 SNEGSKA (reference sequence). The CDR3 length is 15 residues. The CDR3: CSARPGRSQADTQYF. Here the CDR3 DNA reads TGCAGTGCTAGACCCGGGAGATCACAGGCAGATACGCAGTATTTT.

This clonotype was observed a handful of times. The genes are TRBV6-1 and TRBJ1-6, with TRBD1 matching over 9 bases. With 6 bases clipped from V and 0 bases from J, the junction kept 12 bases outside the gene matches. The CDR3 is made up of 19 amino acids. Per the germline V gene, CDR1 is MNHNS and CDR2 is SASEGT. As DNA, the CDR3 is TGTGCCAGCAGCCCAGGTGGGACAGGGTCGAGCTCCTATAATTCACCCCTCCACTTT. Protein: CASSPGGTGSSSYNSPLHF.

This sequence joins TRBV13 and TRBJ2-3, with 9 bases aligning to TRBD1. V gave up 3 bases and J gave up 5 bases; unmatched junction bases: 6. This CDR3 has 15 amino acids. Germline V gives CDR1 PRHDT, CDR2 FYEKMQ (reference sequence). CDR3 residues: CASSLAGTGRDTQYF. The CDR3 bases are TGTGCCAGCAGCTTGGCCGGGACAGGGAGAGATACGCAGTATTTT.

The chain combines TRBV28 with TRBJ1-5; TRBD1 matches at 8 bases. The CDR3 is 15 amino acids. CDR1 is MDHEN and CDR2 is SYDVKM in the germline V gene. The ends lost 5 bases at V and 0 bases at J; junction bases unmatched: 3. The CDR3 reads CASSPQGASNQPQHF. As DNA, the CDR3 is TGTGCCAGCAGTCCCCAGGGGGCTAGCAATCAGCCCCAGCATTTT.

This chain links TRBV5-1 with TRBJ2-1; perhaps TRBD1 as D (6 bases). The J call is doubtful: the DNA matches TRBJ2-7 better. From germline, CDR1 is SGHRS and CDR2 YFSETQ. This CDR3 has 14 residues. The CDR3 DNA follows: TGCGCCAGGTCCAGATCAATTCGGGACAACGAGCAGTACTTC. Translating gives CARSRSIRDNEQYF.

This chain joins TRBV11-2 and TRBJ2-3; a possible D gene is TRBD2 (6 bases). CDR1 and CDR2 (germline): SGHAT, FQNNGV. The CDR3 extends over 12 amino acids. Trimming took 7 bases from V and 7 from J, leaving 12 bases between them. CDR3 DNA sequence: TGTGCCAGCACCAAGGGACTGCATACGCAGTATTTT. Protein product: CASTKGLHTQYF.

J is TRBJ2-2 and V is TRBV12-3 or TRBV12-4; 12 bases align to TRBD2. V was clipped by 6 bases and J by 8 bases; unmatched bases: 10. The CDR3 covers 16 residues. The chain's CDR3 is CASSPASGGAWGELFF. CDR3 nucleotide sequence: TGTGCCAGCAGCCCGGCTAGCGGGGGGGCCTGGGGGGAGCTGTTTTTT.

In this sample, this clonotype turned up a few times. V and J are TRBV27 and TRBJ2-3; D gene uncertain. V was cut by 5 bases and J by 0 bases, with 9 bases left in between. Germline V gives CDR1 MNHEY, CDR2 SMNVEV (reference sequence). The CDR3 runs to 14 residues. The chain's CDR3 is CASSITASTDTQYF. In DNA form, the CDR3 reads TGTGCCAGCAGTATCACGGCTAGCACAGATACGCAGTATTTT.

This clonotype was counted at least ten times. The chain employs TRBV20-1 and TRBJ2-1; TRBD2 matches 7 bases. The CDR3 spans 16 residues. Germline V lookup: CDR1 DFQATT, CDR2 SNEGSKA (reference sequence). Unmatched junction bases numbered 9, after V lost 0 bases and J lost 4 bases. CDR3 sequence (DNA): TGCAGTGCTAGAGATCGACGGGGGGAGGGGTACAATGAGCAGTTCTTC. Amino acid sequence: CSARDRRGEGYNEQFF.

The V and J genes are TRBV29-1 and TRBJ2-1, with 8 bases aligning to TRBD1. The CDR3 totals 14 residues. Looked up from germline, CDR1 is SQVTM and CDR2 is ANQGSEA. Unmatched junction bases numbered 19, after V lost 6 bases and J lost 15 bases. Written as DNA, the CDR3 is TGCAGCGTCGGGGACAGGATGATTCAAGAGACCCGGTTCTTC. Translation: CSVGDRMIQETRFF.

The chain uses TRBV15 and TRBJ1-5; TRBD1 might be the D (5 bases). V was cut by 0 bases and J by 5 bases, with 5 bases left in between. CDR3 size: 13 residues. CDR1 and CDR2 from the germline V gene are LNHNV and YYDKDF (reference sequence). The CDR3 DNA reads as TGTGCCACCAGCAGAGAGGGACATCAGCCCCAGCATTTT. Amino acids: CATSREGHQPQHF.

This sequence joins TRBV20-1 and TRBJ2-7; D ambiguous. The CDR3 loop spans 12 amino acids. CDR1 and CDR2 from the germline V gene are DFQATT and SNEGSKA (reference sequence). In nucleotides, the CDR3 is TGCAGGGCCAACGACGGTACCTACGAGCAGTACTTC. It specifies CRANDGTYEQYF.

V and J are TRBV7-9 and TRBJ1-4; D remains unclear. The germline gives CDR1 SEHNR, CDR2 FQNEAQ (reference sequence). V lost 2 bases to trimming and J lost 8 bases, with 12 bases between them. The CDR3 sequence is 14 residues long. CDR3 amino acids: CASSLLTEEEKLFF. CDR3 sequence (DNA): TGTGCCAGCAGCTTACTGACGGAGGAGGAAAAACTGTTTTTT. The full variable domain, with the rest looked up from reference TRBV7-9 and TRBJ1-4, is DTGVSQNPRHKITKRGQNVTFRCDPISEHNRLYWYRQTLGQGPEFLTYFQNEAQLEKSRLLSDRFSAERPKGSFSTLEIQRTEQGDSAMYLCASSLLTEEEKLFFGSGTQLSVL.

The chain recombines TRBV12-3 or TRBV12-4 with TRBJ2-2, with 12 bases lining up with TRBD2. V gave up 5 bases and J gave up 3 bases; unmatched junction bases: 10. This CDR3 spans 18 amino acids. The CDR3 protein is CASSPTGLAGTYTGELFF. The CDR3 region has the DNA TGTGCCAGCAGTCCAACGGGACTAGCGGGTACTTACACCGGGGAGCTGTTTTTT.

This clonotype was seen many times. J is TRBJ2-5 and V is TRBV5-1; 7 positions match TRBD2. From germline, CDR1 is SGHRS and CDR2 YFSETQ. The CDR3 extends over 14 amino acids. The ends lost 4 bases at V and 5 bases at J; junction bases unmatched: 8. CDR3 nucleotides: TGCGCCAGCAGCGACTCTAACGGGGGGGAGACCCAGTACTTC. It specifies CASSDSNGGETQYF.

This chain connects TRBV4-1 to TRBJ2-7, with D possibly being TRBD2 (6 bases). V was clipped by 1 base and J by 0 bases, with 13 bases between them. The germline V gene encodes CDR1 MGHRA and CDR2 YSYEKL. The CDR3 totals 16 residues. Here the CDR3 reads CASSQGAGGGSYEQYF. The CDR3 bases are TGCGCCAGCAGCCAAGGAGCGGGTGGGGGCTCCTACGAGCAGTACTTC.

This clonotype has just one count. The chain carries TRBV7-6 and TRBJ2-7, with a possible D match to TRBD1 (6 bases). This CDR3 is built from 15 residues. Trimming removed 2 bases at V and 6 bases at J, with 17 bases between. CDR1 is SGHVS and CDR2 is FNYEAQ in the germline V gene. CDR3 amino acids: CASSLSTGLIGEQYF. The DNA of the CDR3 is TGTGCCAGCAGCTTATCAACAGGGTTAATAGGCGAGCAGTACTTC.

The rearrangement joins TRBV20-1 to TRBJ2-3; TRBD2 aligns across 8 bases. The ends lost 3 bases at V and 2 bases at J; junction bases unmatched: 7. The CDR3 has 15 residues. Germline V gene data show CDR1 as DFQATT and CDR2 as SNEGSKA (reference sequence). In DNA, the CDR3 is TGCAGTGCTAGGGGACGGCGGGGGGACACAGATACGCAGTATTTT. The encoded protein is CSARGRRGDTDTQYF.

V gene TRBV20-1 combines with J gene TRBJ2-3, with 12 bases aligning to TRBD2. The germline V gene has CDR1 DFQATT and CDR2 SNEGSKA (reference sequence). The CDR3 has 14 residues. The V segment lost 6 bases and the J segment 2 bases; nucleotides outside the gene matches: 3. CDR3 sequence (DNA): TGCAGTGCAGGGACTAGCGGGTACACAGATACGCAGTATTTT. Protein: CSAGTSGYTDTQYF.

The CDR3 coding sequence is TGTGCCAGCTCACCCCAACAGGCGTCTGAAGCTTTCTTT. Translation: CASSPQQASEAFF. V and J are TRBV18 and TRBJ1-1, with D perhaps matching TRBD1 (5 bases). Germline loops: CDR1 KGHSH, CDR2 LQKENI. V lost 3 bases and J 6 bases, leaving 11 bases between the germline ends. The CDR3 spans 13 residues. The full variable domain, rest sourced from reference TRBV18 and TRBJ1-1, is NAGVMQNPRHLVRRRGQEARLRCSPMKGHSHVYWYRQLPEEGLKFMVYLQKENIIDESGMPKERFSAEFPKEGPSILRIQQVVRGDSAAYFCASSPQQASEAFFGQGTRLTVV.

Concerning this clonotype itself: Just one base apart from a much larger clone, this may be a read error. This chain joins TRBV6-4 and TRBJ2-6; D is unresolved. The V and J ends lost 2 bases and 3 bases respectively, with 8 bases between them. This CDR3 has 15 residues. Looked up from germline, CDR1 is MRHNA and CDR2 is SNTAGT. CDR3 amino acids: CASSDAPGGANVLTF. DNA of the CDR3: TGTGCCAGCAGTGACGCCCCTGGTGGGGCCAACGTCCTGACTTTC.

The CDR3 coding sequence is TGTGCCAGCAGAAAAACTAGCGGGAGGGCAGATACGCAGTATTTT. Translation: CASRKTSGRADTQYF. The genes are TRBV7-8 and TRBJ2-3; TRBD2 matches at 13 bases. This CDR3 spans 15 amino acids. Germline values: CDR1 SGHVS, CDR2 FQNEAQ. V dropped 6 bases and J dropped 4; count of bases not matched to a gene: 4.

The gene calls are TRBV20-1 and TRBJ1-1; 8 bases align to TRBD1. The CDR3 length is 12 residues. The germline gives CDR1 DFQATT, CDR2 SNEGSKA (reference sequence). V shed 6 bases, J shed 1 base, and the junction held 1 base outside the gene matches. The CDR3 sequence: CSAGQANTEAFF. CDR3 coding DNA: TGCAGTGCGGGACAGGCGAACACTGAAGCTTTCTTT.